The source of this TCR beta chain is a study of T cells in Graves' hyperthyroidism and ophthalmopathy. Study-level background: It was at initial diagnosis, before any treatment, that peripheral blood was collected.

The sample holds many counts of this clonotype. Its matching antigen is unknown. Overall study results and limits: Progression to ophthalmopathy was predicted a median of 6.5 months early.

Regions amplified from RNA transcripts were the TCR beta CDR3 regions. The TCR CDR3 was amplified in a first-round RT-PCR using the HTBI primer set. TCRdb used MiXCR to reprocess the multiplex PCR reads, holding one entry per CDR3 protein. The sample lists about 690,000 distinct CDR3 sequences; roughly 17% were seen once. The clonotype comes from a man aged 50 or older with Graves' hyperthyroidism. What was sequenced was blood.

Here the CDR3 reads CASSTRGGQPFF. CDR3 DNA: TGTGCCAGCAGCACGCGGGGGGGACAGCCGTTCTTC. The J gene is TRBJ2-1, the V gene TRBV28, with 9 bases identical to TRBD2. The CDR3 is 12 amino acids. CDR1 is MDHEN, CDR2 SYDVKM, per germline. Trimming at V came to 6 bases and at J to 15 bases, leaving 9 bases not matched to a gene.